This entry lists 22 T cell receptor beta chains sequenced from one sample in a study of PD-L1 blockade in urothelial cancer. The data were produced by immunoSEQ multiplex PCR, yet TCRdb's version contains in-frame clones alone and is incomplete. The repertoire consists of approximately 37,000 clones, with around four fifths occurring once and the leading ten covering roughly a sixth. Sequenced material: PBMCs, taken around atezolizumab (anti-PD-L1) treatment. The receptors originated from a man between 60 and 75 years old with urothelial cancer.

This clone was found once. Here the CDR3 reads CSVRIETQYF. The CDR3 DNA sequence: TGCAGCGTGAGAATAGAGACCCAGTACTTC. This chain connects TRBV29-1 to TRBJ2-5; the D is unclear. The CDR3 has 10 residues. Trimming took 6 bases from V and 4 from J, leaving 6 bases between them. Germline V CDR1 and CDR2: SQVTM, ANQGSEA.

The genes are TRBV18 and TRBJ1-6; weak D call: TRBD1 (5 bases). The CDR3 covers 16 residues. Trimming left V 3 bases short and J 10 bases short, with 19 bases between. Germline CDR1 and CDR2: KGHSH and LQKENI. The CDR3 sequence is CASSPPTGGTRSPLHF. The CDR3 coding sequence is TGTGCCAGCTCACCCCCGACGGGGGGAACTAGGTCACCCCTCCACTTT.

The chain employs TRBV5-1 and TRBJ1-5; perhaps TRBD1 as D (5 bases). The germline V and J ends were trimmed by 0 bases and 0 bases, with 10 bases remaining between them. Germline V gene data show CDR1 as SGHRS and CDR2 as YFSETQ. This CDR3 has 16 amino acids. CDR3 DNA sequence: TGCGCCAGCAGCTTGGAAGGGGCCGATAGCAATCAGCCCCAGCATTTT. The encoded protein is CASSLEGADSNQPQHF.

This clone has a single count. The chain's CDR3 is CASSQGLAGVVEQYF. The CDR3 region has the DNA TGCGCCAGCAGCCAGGGACTAGCGGGAGTAGTAGAGCAGTACTTC. The chain couples TRBV4-1 to TRBJ2-7; 14 bases match TRBD2. This CDR3 is 15 amino acids long. CDR1 MGHRA and CDR2 YSYEKL come from the germline V gene. J gave up 7 bases and V 3 bases, and 5 bases lay outside the gene matches.

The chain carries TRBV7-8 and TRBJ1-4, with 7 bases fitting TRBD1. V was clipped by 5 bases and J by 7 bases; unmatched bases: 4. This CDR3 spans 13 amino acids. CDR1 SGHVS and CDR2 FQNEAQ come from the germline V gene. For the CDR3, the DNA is TGTGCCAGCAGCACCGGGACAGTTGAAAAACTGTTTTTT. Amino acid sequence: CASSTGTVEKLFF.

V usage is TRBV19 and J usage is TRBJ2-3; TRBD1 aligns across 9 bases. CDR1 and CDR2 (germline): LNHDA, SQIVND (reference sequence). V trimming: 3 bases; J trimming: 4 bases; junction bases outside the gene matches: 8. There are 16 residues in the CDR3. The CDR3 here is CASSIGQGNGADTQYF. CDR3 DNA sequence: TGTGCCAGTAGTATTGGACAGGGGAATGGGGCAGATACGCAGTATTTT.

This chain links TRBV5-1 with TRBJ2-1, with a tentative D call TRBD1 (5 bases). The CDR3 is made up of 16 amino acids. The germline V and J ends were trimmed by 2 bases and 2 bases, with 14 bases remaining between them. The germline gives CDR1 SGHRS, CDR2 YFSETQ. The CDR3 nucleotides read TGCGCCAGCAGCTTACAGGAACCCGGCCCCTACAATGAGCAGTTCTTC. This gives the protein CASSLQEPGPYNEQFF.

Here the CDR3 reads CASSPGGPGELFF. The CDR3 DNA sequence: TGTGCCAGCAGCCCAGGGGGGCCCGGGGAGCTGTTTTTT. The chain combines TRBV11-3 with TRBJ2-2; tentatively, D is TRBD1 (7 bases). V was shortened by 5 bases and J by 6 bases, with 10 bases between the two germline ends. CDR1 is SGHNT, CDR2 YENEEA, per germline. The CDR3 consists of 13 residues.

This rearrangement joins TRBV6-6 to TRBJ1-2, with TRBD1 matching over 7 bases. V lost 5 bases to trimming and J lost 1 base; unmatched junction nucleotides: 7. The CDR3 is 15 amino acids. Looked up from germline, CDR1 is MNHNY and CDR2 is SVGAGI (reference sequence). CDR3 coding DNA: TGTGCCAGCAGTACCCCCGGGACAGTTAACTATGGCTACACCTTC. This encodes CASSTPGTVNYGYTF.

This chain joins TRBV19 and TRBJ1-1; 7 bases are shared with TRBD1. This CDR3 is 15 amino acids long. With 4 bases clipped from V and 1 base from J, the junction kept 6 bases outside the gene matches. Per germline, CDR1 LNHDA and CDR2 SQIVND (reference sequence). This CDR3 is CASSRETGSNTEAFF. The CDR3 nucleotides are TGTGCCAGTAGTAGGGAGACAGGGTCGAACACTGAAGCTTTCTTT. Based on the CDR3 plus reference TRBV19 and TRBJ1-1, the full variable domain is DGGITQSPKYLFRKEGQNVTLSCEQNLNHDAMYWYRQDPGQGLRLIYYSQIVNDFQKGDIAEGYSVSREKKESFPLTVTSAQKNPTAFYLCASSRETGSNTEAFFGQGTRLTVV.

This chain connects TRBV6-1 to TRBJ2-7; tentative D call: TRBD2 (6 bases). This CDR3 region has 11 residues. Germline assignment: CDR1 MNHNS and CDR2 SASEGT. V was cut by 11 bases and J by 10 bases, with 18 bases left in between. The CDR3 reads CAGGLSWDQYF. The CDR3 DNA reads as TGTGCCGGGGGACTGTCGTGGGACCAGTACTTC.

In DNA, the CDR3 is TGTGCCAGCAGCCCTTCACCTCAGGGTTGGCAGTTCTTC. It yields the protein CASSPSPQGWQFF. The chain joins TRBV7-6 to TRBJ2-1; D might be TRBD1 (5 bases). V lost 5 bases, J lost 12 bases, and 17 bases lay in between. Germline-derived CDR1 and CDR2 are SGHVS and FNYEAQ. CDR3 length: 13 amino acids.

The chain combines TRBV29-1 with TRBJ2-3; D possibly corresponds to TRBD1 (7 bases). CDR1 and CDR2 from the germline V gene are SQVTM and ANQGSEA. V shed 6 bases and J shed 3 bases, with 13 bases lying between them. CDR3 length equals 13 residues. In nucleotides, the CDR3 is TGCAGCGTGGGGGGACAGCAGACAGATACGCAGTATTTT. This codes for CSVGGQQTDTQYF.

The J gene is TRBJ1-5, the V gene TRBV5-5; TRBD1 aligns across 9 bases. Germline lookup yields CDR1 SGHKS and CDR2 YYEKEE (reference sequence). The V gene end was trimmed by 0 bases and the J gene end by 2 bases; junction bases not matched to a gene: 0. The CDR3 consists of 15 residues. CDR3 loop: CASSLGDRGNQPQHF. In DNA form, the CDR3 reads TGTGCCAGCAGCTTGGGGGACAGGGGCAATCAGCCCCAGCATTTT. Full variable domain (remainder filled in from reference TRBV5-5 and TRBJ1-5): DAGVTQSPTHLIKTRGQQVTLRCSPISGHKSVSWYQQVLGQGPQFIFQYYEKEERGRGNFPDRFSARQFPNYSSELNVNALLLGDSALYLCASSLGDRGNQPQHFGDGTRLSIL.

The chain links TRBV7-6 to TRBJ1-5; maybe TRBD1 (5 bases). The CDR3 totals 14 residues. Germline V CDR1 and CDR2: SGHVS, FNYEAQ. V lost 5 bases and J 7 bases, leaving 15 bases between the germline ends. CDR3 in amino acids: CASSPAGGGQPQHF. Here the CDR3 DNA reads TGTGCCAGCAGCCCCGCGGGGGGTGGCCAGCCCCAGCATTTT.

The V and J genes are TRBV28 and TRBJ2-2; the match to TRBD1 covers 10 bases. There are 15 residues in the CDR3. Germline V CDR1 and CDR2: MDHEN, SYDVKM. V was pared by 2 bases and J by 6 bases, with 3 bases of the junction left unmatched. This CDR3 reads CASSLGGQGSGELFF. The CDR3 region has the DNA TGTGCCAGCAGTTTAGGGGGACAGGGGTCCGGGGAGCTGTTTTTT.

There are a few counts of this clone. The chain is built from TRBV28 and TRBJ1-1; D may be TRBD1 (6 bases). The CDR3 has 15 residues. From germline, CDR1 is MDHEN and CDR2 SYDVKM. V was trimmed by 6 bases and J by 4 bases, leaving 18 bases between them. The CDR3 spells CASSWGGLGGTEAFF. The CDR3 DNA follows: TGTGCCAGCAGCTGGGGGGGCCTGGGCGGCACTGAAGCTTTCTTT. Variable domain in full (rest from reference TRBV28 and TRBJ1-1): DVKVTQSSRYLVKRTGEKVFLECVQDMDHENMFWYRQDPGLGLRLIYFSYDVKMKEKGDIPEGYSVSREKKERFSLILESASTNQTSMYLCASSWGGLGGTEAFFGQGTRLTVV.

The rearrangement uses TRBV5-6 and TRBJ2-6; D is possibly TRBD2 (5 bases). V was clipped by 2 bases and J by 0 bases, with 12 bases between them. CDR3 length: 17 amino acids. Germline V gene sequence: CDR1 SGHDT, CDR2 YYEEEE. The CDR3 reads CASSLGLLASGANVLTF. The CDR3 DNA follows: TGTGCCAGCAGCTTAGGACTGTTGGCCTCTGGGGCCAACGTCCTGACTTTC.

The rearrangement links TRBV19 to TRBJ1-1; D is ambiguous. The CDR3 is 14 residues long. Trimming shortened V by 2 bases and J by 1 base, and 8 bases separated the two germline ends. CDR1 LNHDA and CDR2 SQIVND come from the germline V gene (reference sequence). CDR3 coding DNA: TGTGCCAGTAGTATATCGGGGTCGAACACTGAAGCTTTCTTT. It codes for CASSISGSNTEAFF.

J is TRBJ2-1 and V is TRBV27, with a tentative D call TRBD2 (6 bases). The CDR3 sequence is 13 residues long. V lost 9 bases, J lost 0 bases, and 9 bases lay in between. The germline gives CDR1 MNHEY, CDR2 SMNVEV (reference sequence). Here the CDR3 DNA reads TGTGCCAGTGGACTATACTCCTACAATGAGCAGTTCTTC. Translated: CASGLYSYNEQFF.

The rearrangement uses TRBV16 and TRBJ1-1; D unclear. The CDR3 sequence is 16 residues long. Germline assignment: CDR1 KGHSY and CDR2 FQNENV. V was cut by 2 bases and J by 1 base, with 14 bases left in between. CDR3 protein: CASSQRGAYKNTEAFF. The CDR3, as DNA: TGTGCCAGCAGCCAACGGGGAGCATACAAGAACACTGAAGCTTTCTTT.

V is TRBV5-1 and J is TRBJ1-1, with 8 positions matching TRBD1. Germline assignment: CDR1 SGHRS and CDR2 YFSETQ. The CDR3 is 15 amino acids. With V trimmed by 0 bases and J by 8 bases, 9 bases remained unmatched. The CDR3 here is CASSLGDRSLEEAFF. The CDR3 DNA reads TGCGCCAGCAGCTTGGGGGACAGGTCTCTTGAGGAAGCTTTCTTT.